The present T cell receptor beta chain was sequenced within a study of human versus mouse CDR3 diversity and MHC coevolution. Generated by immunoSEQ multiplex PCR, the TCRdb table keeps only in-frame clones and is missing some. The data hold 45,000 to 75,000 clones, with 85% to 95% observed a single time. Germline V lookup: CDR1 SGHRS, CDR2 YFSETQ. The CDR3 is 16 amino acids. V was cut by 0 bases and J by 5 bases, with 14 bases left in between. Sequencing was done on a sample of naive CD4+ T cells from blood. This sample's subset: CD45RO-negative CD62L-positive naive CD4 T cells. This sequence originates from a person in their sixties or seventies in good health. The chain links TRBV5-1 to TRBJ2-2, with D perhaps TRBD2 (5 bases). The CDR3 DNA reads as TGCGCCAGCAGCTTGGGAGGGAGCGTTCCGACCGGGGAGCTGTTTTTT. Protein product: CASSLGGSVPTGELFF.